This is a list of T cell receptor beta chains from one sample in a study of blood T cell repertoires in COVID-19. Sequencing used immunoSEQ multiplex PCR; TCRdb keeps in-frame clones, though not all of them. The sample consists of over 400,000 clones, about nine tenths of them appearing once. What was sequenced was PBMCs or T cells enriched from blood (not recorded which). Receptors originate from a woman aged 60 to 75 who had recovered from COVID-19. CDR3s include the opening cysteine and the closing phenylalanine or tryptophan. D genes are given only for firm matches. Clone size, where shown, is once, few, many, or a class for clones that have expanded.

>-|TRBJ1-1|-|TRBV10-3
TGTGCCATCACCAGGGAGGCTGAAGCTTTCTTT
CAITREAEAFF
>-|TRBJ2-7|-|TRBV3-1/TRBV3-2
TGTGCCAGCAGCCGGGGAGTGACAACCTACGAGCAGTACTTC
CASSRGVTTYEQYF
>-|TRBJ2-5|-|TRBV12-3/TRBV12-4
TGTGCCAGCAGTTTAGGTCGGGAGGAGACCCAGTACTTC
CASSLGREETQYF
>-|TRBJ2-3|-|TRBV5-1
TGCGCCAGCAGCGGGCAGCCTACTAGCACAGATACGCAGTATTTT
CASSGQPTSTDTQYF
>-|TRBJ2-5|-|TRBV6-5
TGTGCCAGCAGTTACTTTGGCCCAAGCCCGGGGACCCAGTACTTC
CASSYFGPSPGTQYF
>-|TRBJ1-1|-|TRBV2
TGTGCCAGCAGTGAACGGGGGGTGAACACTGAAGCTTTCTTT
CASSERGVNTEAFF
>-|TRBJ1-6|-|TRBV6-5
TGTGCCAGCAGCACCGGACTCGTTTCACCCCTCCACTTT
CASSTGLVSPLHF
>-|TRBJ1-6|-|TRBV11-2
TGTGCCAGCAGCTTAGTCCCGGTCAATTCACCCCTCCACTTT
CASSLVPVNSPLHF
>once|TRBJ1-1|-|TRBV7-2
TGTGCCAGCAGCCGAATAGGGGACACTGAAGCTTTCTTT
CASSRIGDTEAFF
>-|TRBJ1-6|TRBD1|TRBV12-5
TGTGCTAGTGAGGAGACAGGGTCCGGTACTTCACCCCTCCACTTT
CASEETGSGTSPLHF
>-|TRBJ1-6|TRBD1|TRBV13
TGTGCCAGCAGCTTAGGGGCCGTGACAGGGGGTTCACCCCTCCACTTT
CASSLGAVTGGSPLHF
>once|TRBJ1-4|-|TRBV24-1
TGTGCCACCAGTGTGGGCAGTGCAACTAATGAAAAACTGTTTTTT
CATSVGSATNEKLFF
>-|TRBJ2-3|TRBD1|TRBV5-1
TGCGCCAGCAGCTTTGCAGGGGGCAGCCTCACAGATACGCAGTATTTT
CASSFAGGSLTDTQYF
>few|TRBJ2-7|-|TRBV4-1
TGCGCCAGCAGTTCTGTACTTGGGACGGGACTTTCCTACGAGCAGTACTTC
CASSSVLGTGLSYEQYF
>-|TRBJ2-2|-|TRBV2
TGTGCCAATCGGGGTAACACCGGGGAGCTGTTTTTT
CANRGNTGELFF
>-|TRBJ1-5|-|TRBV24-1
TGTGCCACCAGTGATCCGCGTAGCAATCAGCCCCAGCATTTT
CATSDPRSNQPQHF
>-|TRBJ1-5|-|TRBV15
TGTGCCACCAGCAGGACACAGGGTCAGCCCCAGCATTTT
CATSRTQGQPQHF
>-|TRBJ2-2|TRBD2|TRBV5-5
TGTGCCAGCAGTTGGGGACTAGCGGGGCCGAACACCGGGGAGCTGTTTTTT
CASSWGLAGPNTGELFF
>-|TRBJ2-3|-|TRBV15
TGTGCCACCAGCAGAGCTACAGGGCCCCCAGATACGCAGTATTTT
CATSRATGPPDTQYF
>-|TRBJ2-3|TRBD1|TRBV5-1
TGCGCCAGCAGCGTACTACAGGGGGTCACAGATACGCAGTATTTT
CASSVLQGVTDTQYF
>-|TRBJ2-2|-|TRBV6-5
TGTGCCAGCAGTTACGGTGGCACCTCGAACACCGGGGAGCTGTTTTTT
CASSYGGTSNTGELFF
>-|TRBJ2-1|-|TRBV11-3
TGTGCCAGCAGCTCCGACAATTTCCAGCAGTTCTTC
CASSSDNFQQFF
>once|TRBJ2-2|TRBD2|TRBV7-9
TGTGCCAGCAGCTTAGCAAGACTAGCGGGGAACACCGGGGAGCTGTTTTTT
CASSLARLAGNTGELFF
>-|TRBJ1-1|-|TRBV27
TGTGCCAGCAGTTTTGGTGGGCGAGACACTGAAGCTTTCTTT
CASSFGGRDTEAFF
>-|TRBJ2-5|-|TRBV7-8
TGTGCCAGCAGCTTAGACGGGGGGCGCAGGGAGACCCAGTACTTC
CASSLDGGRRETQYF
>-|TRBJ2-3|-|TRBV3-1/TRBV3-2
TGTGCCAGCAGCCGCAGGGGCACAGATACGCAGTATTTT
CASSRRGTDTQYF
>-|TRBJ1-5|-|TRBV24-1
TGTGCCACCAGTGACGGTGAGCGCCAGCATTTT
CATSDGERQHF
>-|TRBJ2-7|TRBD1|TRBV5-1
TGCGCCAGCAGCACCGGACAGGGTCTATTCTACGAGCAGTACTTC
CASSTGQGLFYEQYF
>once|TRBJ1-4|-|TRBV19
TGTGCCAGTAGTACTAGGAGGACAGTCAATGAAAAACTGTTTTTT
CASSTRRTVNEKLFF
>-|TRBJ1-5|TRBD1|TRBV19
TGTGCCACCGCACAGGGGGTCAGTCAGCCCCAGCATTTT
CATAQGVSQPQHF
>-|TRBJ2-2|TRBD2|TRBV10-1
TGCGCCAGCAGTCCGGGGGGGCTTGACGGGGAGCTGTTTTTT
CASSPGGLDGELFF
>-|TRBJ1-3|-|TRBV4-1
TGCGCCAGCAGCCAACCTACAGGGTGGCCTGGAAACACCATATATTTT
CASSQPTGWPGNTIYF
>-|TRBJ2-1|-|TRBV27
TGTGCCAGCAGTTTAGGGGGGGCGAGCAATGAGCAGTTCTTC
CASSLGGASNEQFF
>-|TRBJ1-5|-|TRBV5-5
TGTGCCAGCAGCTCGGAGGTTTATAGCAATCAGCCCCAGCATTTT
CASSSEVYSNQPQHF
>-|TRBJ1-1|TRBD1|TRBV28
TGTGCCAGCAGCCGACAGGGTTTGGGCACTGAAGCTTTCTTT
CASSRQGLGTEAFF
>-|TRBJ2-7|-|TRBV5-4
TGTGCCAGCAGCTTGCGTGACAGAGGATACGAGCAGTACTTC
CASSLRDRGYEQYF
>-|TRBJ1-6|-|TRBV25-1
TGTGCCAGCAGCCCGGGGGGAGGGGGCTATAATTCACCCCTCCACTTT
CASSPGGGGYNSPLHF
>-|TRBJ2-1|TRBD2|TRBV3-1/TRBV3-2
TGTGCCAGCAGCCCCGGGACTAGCGTAAACAATGAGCAGTTCTTC
CASSPGTSVNNEQFF
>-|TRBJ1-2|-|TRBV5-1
TGCGCCAGCAGCCCCGTCTACCTCTCGGGGGGCTACACCTTC
CASSPVYLSGGYTF
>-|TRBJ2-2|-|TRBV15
TGTGCCACCAGCAGAGTCCCCCCCCCGGAGATCGGGGAGCTGTTTTTT
CATSRVPPPEIGELFF
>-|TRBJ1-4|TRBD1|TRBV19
TGTGCCAGTAGTACGGACAGGATGAATGAAAAACTGTTTTTT
CASSTDRMNEKLFF
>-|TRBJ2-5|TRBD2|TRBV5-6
TGTGCCAGCAGCAGTCGGACTAGCGGTAGGGTTGAGACCCAGTACTTC
CASSSRTSGRVETQYF
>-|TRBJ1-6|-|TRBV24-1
TGTGCCACCAGTCAAAGAGGGCTTCTCCTCCACTTT
CATSQRGLLLHF
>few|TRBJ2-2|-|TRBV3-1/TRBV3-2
TGTGCCAGCAGCCAACTATCAACAGTCGGGAACACCGGGGAGCTGTTTTTT
CASSQLSTVGNTGELFF
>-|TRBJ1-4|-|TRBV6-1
TGTGCCAGCAGTGACCAGGGTGGGGTAACTAATGAAAAACTGTTTTTT
CASSDQGGVTNEKLFF
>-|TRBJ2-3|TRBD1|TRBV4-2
TGTGCCAGCAGCCAAGATCTCCAACAGGGGGATACGCAGTATTTT
CASSQDLQQGDTQYF
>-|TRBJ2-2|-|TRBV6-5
TGTGCCAGCAGTTACGGAGGGCTAGCAGGCACCGGGGAGCTGTTTTTT
CASSYGGLAGTGELFF